A single sample gave rise to the 17 T cell receptor beta chains below, sequenced in a study of blood T cell repertoires in COVID-19 (dated by TCRdb to 2020 to 2021). Libraries were constructed by the immunoSEQ multiplex PCR assay. Sourced from immuneACCESS, this table was stored by TCRdb with only in-frame sequences that have V and J called. A share of the clones is absent; for the studies checked, an unresolved V gene accounts for under half, and the remainder has no known explanation. The sample data list 250,000 to 350,000 clones, and about 88% of these were observed just once. The ten largest clones represent over 1.3% of the sample. Specimen: peripheral blood. The receptors were gathered from a human donor with COVID-19, enrolled during active disease. The donor label of this sample is uncertain.

The chain links TRBV7-2 to TRBJ2-3; the match to TRBD1 covers 8 bases. Germline V gene lookup returns CDR1 SGHTA and CDR2 FQGNSA. The length of the CDR3 is 17 residues. J gave up 4 bases and V 5 bases, and 14 bases lay outside the gene matches. CDR3 loop: CASSPHLVGQGADTQYF. The DNA of the CDR3 is TGTGCCAGCAGCCCCCATCTAGTCGGACAGGGTGCAGATACGCAGTATTTT.

The chain uses TRBV19 and TRBJ1-5; no reliable D call. The CDR3 length is 13 residues. The ends were cut back, 3 bases at V and 3 bases at J, with 6 bases in the middle. Germline V gene data show CDR1 as LNHDA and CDR2 as SQIVND (reference sequence). The CDR3 DNA follows: TGTGCCAGTAGTATGGCCTTCAATCAGCCCCAGCATTTT. Translated, it gives CASSMAFNQPQHF.

The chain uses TRBV9 and TRBJ1-3, with D unclear. Trimming cost V 2 bases and J 0 bases, with 15 bases left between them. CDR3 length: 17 amino acids. Per the germline V gene, CDR1 is SGDLS and CDR2 is YYNGEE. DNA of the CDR3: TGTGCCAGCAGCGTCAGGCCGACCCGCAGCTCTGGAAACACCATATATTTT. Translating gives CASSVRPTRSSGNTIYF.

The rearrangement links TRBV5-1 to TRBJ2-5, with D maybe TRBD2 (5 bases). Trimming left V 4 bases short and J 3 bases short, with 10 bases between. CDR1 is SGHRS, CDR2 YFSETQ, per germline. The CDR3 totals 13 residues. The DNA for the CDR3 is TGCGCCAGCAGCACGCGGGTGGAAGAGACCCAGTACTTC. Translated: CASSTRVEETQYF.

This sequence joins TRBV6-2 or TRBV6-3 and TRBJ2-1; the D is unclear. The V gene's germline CDR1 is MNHEY and CDR2 SVGEGT. The CDR3 runs to 11 residues. V lost 6 bases to trimming and J lost 11 bases, with 11 bases between them. Here the CDR3 DNA reads TGTGCCAGCAGCCAAATAGCCCAGCAGTTCTTC. It codes for CASSQIAQQFF.

The chain employs TRBV11-2 and TRBJ2-1, with D hard to call. V gave up 3 bases and J gave up 4 bases, with 10 bases separating them. This CDR3 is 14 amino acids long. Germline lookup yields CDR1 SGHAT and CDR2 FQNNGV. CDR3 nucleotides: TGTGCCAGCAGCTTTGCAGCGCCTTACAATGAGCAGTTCTTC. Translated: CASSFAAPYNEQFF.

The rearrangement joins TRBV28 to TRBJ1-5; 8 nucleotides align to TRBD1. CDR3 length: 14 amino acids. The junction had 7 bases not matched to a gene; V was cut back by 5 bases and J by 7 bases. Germline V gene sequence: CDR1 MDHEN, CDR2 SYDVKM. Here the CDR3 reads CASSTTGDGQPQHF. The CDR3, as DNA: TGTGCCAGCAGTACGACAGGGGACGGGCAGCCCCAGCATTTT.

This chain links TRBV12-3 or TRBV12-4 with TRBJ2-5, with 7 bases fitting TRBD1. Germline trimming cut 3 bases from V and 5 bases from J; bases unmatched to any gene: 3. CDR3 length: 13 residues. The CDR3: CASSFDRAETQYF. As DNA, the CDR3 is TGTGCCAGCAGTTTCGACAGGGCTGAGACCCAGTACTTC.

The chain combines TRBV28 with TRBJ2-1; D ambiguous. CDR3 size: 11 residues. Germline V gene sequence: CDR1 MDHEN, CDR2 SYDVKM. V was pared by 6 bases and J by 10 bases, with 10 bases between. The CDR3 DNA is TGTGCCAGCAGCACCCCACAGGAGCAGTTCTTC. The encoded protein is CASSTPQEQFF. The complete variable domain, with remaining parts taken from reference TRBV28 and TRBJ2-1, reads DVKVTQSSRYLVKRTGEKVFLECVQDMDHENMFWYRQDPGLGLRLIYFSYDVKMKEKGDIPEGYSVSREKKERFSLILESASTNQTSMYLCASSTPQEQFFGPGTRLTVL.

V and J are TRBV12-3 or TRBV12-4 and TRBJ2-7, with no clear D. This CDR3 has 13 amino acids. V gave up 3 bases and J gave up 2 bases, with 8 bases separating them. The CDR3 loop is CASSFGYTYEQYF. The CDR3 DNA reads TGTGCCAGCAGTTTCGGTTATACCTACGAGCAGTACTTC.

The chain combines TRBV5-1 with TRBJ1-1, with a possible D match to TRBD1 (5 bases). Germline V gene lookup returns CDR1 SGHRS and CDR2 YFSETQ. The length of the CDR3 is 13 residues. V shed 4 bases and J shed 3 bases, with 10 bases lying between them. CDR3 protein: CASSAGPDTEAFF. Here the CDR3 DNA reads TGCGCCAGCAGCGCGGGACCGGACACTGAAGCTTTCTTT.

This chain joins TRBV24-1 and TRBJ2-4; D is perhaps TRBD2 (5 bases). Germline CDR1 is KGHDR and CDR2 is SFDVKD. CDR3 length equals 17 residues. V was clipped by 7 bases and J by 0 bases, with 18 bases between them. This CDR3 reads CATSENQLGRAKNIQYF. CDR3 coding DNA: TGTGCCACCAGCGAAAACCAGCTGGGGAGAGCCAAAAACATTCAGTACTTC.

This clone came up a few times. The chain uses TRBV10-1 and TRBJ2-1; possibly TRBD2 for D (5 bases). This CDR3 is built from 14 residues. Trimming shortened V by 3 bases and J by 4 bases, and 10 bases separated the two germline ends. Germline V gene lookup returns CDR1 WNHNN and CDR2 SYGVQD (reference sequence). The CDR3 loop is CASSDGREYNEQFF. The CDR3 DNA reads as TGCGCCAGCAGTGATGGTAGGGAGTACAATGAGCAGTTCTTC.

This chain links TRBV19 with TRBJ2-1, with 10 bases lining up with TRBD2. Germline V lookup: CDR1 LNHDA, CDR2 SQIVND (reference sequence). CDR3 length: 16 residues. With V trimmed by 3 bases and J by 3 bases, 5 bases remained unmatched. Written as DNA, the CDR3 is TGTGCCAGTAGTATGGCTAGCGGGAGAATCTACAATGAGCAGTTCTTC. Translation gives CASSMASGRIYNEQFF.

With regard to this clone: One junction end disagrees with the germline gene, perhaps due to a read error. V is TRBV6-1 and J is TRBJ1-5, with D maybe TRBD1 (6 bases). The CDR3 totals 15 residues. Germline V CDR1 and CDR2: MNHNS, SASEGT. CDR3 nucleotides: TGTGCCAGCAGGGAAGAAACGACAGGATTTCAGCCCCAGCATTTT. It codes for CASREETTGFQPQHF.

The chain combines TRBV19 with TRBJ2-1, with 12 bases lining up with TRBD2. In germline, CDR1 is LNHDA, CDR2 SQIVND (reference sequence). The length of the CDR3 is 16 residues. The V and J ends lost 5 bases and 6 bases, in that order; junction bases with no gene match: 8. The CDR3 loop reads CASSLILAGGPNEQFF. CDR3 in DNA: TGTGCCAGTAGTCTCATACTAGCGGGAGGCCCCAATGAGCAGTTCTTC.

The chain recombines TRBV10-3 with TRBJ2-3, with a possible D match to TRBD1 (6 bases). V gave up 4 bases and J gave up 3 bases, with 11 bases separating them. Germline CDR1 is ENHRY and CDR2 is SYGVKD. The CDR3 runs to 14 residues. The CDR3 here is CAISGGRGTDTQYF. As DNA, the CDR3 is TGTGCCATCAGTGGGGGGCGAGGGACAGATACGCAGTATTTT.